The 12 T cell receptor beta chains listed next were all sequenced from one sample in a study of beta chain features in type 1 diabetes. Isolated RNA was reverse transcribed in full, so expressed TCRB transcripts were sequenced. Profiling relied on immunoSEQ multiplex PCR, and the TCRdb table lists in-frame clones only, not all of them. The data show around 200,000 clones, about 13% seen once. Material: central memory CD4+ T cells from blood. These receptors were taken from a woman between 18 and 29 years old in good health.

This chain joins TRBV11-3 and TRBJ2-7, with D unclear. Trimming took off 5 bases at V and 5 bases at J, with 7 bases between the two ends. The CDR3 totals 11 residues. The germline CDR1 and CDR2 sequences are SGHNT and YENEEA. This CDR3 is CASSRGDEQYF. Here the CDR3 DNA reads TGTGCCAGCAGCCGAGGTGACGAGCAGTACTTC.

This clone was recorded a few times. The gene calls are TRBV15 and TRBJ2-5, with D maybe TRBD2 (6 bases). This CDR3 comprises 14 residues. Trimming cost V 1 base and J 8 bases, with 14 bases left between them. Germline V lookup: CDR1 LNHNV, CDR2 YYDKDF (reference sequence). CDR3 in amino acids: CATSRVGGKATQYF. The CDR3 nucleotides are TGTGCCACCAGCAGAGTTGGAGGGAAAGCCACCCAGTACTTC.

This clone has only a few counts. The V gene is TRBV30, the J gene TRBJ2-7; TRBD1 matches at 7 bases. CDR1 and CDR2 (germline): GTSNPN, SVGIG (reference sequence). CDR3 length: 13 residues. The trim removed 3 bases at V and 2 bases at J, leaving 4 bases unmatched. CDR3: CAWRLGQTYEQYF. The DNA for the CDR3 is TGTGCCTGGAGATTGGGACAGACCTACGAGCAGTACTTC.

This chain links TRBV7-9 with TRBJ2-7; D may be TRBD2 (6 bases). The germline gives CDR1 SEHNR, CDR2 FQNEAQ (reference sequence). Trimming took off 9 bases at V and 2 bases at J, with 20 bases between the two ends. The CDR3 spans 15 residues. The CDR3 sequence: CASQSPGLGAYEQYF. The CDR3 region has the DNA TGTGCCAGTCAAAGCCCGGGACTGGGAGCCTACGAGCAGTACTTC.

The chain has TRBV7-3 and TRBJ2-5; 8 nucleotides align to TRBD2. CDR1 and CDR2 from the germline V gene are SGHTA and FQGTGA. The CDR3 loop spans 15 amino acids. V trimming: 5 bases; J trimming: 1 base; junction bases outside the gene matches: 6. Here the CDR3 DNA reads TGTGCCAGCAGCCCCCGCGGGGGGATCCAAGAGACCCAGTACTTC. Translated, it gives CASSPRGGIQETQYF.

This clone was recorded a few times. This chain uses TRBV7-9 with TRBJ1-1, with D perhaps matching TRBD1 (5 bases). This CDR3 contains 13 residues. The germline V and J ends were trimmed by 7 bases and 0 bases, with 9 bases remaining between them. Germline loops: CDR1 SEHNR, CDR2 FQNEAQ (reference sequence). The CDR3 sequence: CASTGLVNTEAFF. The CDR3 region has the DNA TGTGCCAGCACAGGGCTGGTGAACACTGAAGCTTTCTTT.

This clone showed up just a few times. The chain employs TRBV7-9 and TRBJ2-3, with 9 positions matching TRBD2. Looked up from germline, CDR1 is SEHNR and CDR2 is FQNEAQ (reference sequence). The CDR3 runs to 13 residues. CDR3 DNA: TGTGCGTGGCGGGGGGGCCCCACAGATACGCAGTATTTT. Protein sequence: CAWRGGPTDTQYF.

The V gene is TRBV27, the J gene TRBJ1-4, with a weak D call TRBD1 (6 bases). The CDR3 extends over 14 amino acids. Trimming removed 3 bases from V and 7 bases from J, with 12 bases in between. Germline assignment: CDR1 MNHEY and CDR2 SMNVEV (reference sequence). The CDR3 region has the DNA TGTGCCAGCAGTTTCAGGGGTCGGGGTGAAAAACTGTTTTTT. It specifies CASSFRGRGEKLFF.

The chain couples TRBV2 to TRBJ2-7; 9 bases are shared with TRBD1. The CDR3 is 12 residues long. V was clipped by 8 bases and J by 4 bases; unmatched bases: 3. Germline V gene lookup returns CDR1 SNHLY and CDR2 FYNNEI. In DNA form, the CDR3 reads TGTGCCAGCGGGGGACAGGGATACGAGCAGTACTTC. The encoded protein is CASGGQGYEQYF. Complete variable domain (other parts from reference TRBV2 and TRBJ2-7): EPEVTQTPSHQVTQMGQEVILRCVPISNHLYFYWYRQILGQKVEFLVSFYNNEISEKSEIFDDQFSVERPDGSNFTLKIRSTKLEDSAMYFCASGGQGYEQYFGPGTRLTVT.

The CDR3 nucleotides read TGTGCCAGCAGGGAGGGCACGAGAAAGGAGACCCAGTACTTC. The encoded protein is CASREGTRKETQYF. V gene TRBV28 combines with J gene TRBJ2-5, with TRBD2 as a possible D gene (6 bases). This CDR3 is built from 14 residues. The germline V gene has CDR1 MDHEN and CDR2 SYDVKM. V was shortened by 6 bases and J by 5 bases, with 16 bases between the two germline ends.

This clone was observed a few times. As DNA, the CDR3 is TGTGCCAGCTCTGGAGGGCCGTCCTACAATGAGCAGTTCTTC. This gives the protein CASSGGPSYNEQFF. The chain joins TRBV18 to TRBJ2-1; possibly TRBD2 for D (6 bases). The CDR3 has 14 amino acids. V dropped 6 bases and J dropped 1 base, with 10 bases sitting between them. Germline V gene lookup returns CDR1 KGHSH and CDR2 LQKENI.

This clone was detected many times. The CDR3 nucleotides are TGCGCCAGCAGCCACGAAGCCGGGAATCATGCCGAGCAGTACTTC. Its translation: CASSHEAGNHAEQYF. V gene TRBV4-1 combines with J gene TRBJ2-7; TRBD2 is a possible D gene (5 bases). V was trimmed by 3 bases and J by 6 bases, leaving 18 bases between them. CDR3 length equals 15 residues. Germline CDR1 is MGHRA and CDR2 is YSYEKL.